Below are 30 T cell receptor beta chains sequenced from a single sample in a study of blood T cell repertoires in COVID-19. Libraries were prepared by immunoSEQ multiplex PCR; TCRdb keeps only in-frame clonotypes and omits some of them. Of 170,000 or so clones in the sample, around nine tenths were seen once. Sequenced sample: peripheral blood. These receptor sequences come from a woman aged 18-29 years who had recovered from COVID-19.

V is TRBV3-1 (or the pseudogene TRBV3-2) and J is TRBJ1-1; 7 bases agree with TRBD1. Losses at the gene ends were 1 base for V and 5 bases for J; bases not matched to a gene: 4. Germline V gives CDR1 LGHDT, CDR2 YNNKEL (reference sequence). This CDR3 is 14 amino acids long. In nucleotides, the CDR3 is TGTGCCAGCAGCCAAGTCACAGGGGAGACTGAAGCTTTCTTT. As protein: CASSQVTGETEAFF.

This clone was seen more than once but under ten times. This chain connects TRBV6-4 to TRBJ2-3; TRBD1 matches 9 bases. Germline values: CDR1 MRHNA, CDR2 SNTAGT. The CDR3 consists of 15 residues. The V segment lost 4 bases and the J segment 2 bases; nucleotides outside the gene matches: 4. The CDR3 region is CASSVGQGDTDTQYF. CDR3 sequence (DNA): TGTGCCAGCAGTGTGGGACAGGGAGACACAGATACGCAGTATTTT.

The J gene is TRBJ1-6, the V gene TRBV15; a possible D gene is TRBD1 (5 bases). The V gene's germline CDR1 is LNHNV and CDR2 YYDKDF (reference sequence). V shed 3 bases and J shed 10 bases, with 16 bases lying between them. The CDR3 is 15 residues long. The CDR3 region is CATSSDVAGNSPLHF. The CDR3 DNA follows: TGTGCCACCAGCAGTGACGTGGCAGGGAACTCACCCCTCCACTTT.

The genes are TRBV3-1 (or the pseudogene TRBV3-2) and TRBJ2-5, with TRBD2 matching 8 bases. Germline loops: CDR1 LGHDT, CDR2 YNNKEL (reference sequence). V trimming: 3 bases; J trimming: 3 bases; junction bases outside the gene matches: 3. The CDR3 consists of 14 residues. The DNA of the CDR3 is TGTGCCAGCAGCCACCTTAGCGGGGAAGAGACCCAGTACTTC. Protein product: CASSHLSGEETQYF.

The V gene is TRBV6-2 or TRBV6-3, the J gene TRBJ2-7; the D is unclear. V was clipped by 6 bases and J by 0 bases, with 12 bases between them. The CDR3 is 14 residues long. CDR1 and CDR2 from the germline V gene are MNHEY and SVGEGT. The CDR3 DNA reads TGTGCCAGCAGCCCGGTAGCCAACTCCTACGAGCAGTACGTC. This encodes CASSPVANSYEQYV.

The chain has TRBV6-5 and TRBJ2-5; TRBD1 aligns across 8 bases. Per the germline V gene, CDR1 is MNHEY and CDR2 is SVGAGI. Unmatched junction bases numbered 4, after V lost 7 bases and J lost 3 bases. There are 13 residues in the CDR3. The CDR3 region is CASTQQGEETQYF. CDR3 bases: TGTGCCAGCACCCAACAGGGGGAAGAGACCCAGTACTTC.

This chain uses TRBV27 with TRBJ1-1, with 7 positions matching TRBD1. CDR3 length: 14 amino acids. Germline lookup yields CDR1 MNHEY and CDR2 SMNVEV (reference sequence). Trimming at V came to 3 bases and at J to 5 bases, leaving 6 bases not matched to a gene. The CDR3 loop reads CASSFGTAGTEAFF. The CDR3 DNA is TGTGCCAGCAGTTTCGGGACAGCTGGGACTGAAGCTTTCTTT.

The chain is built from TRBV3-1 (or the pseudogene TRBV3-2) and TRBJ2-2, with D possibly matching TRBD2 (6 bases). CDR1 is LGHDT, CDR2 YNNKEL, per germline (reference sequence). This CDR3 comprises 20 residues. V was trimmed by 4 bases and J by 4 bases, leaving 28 bases between them. CDR3 sequence: CASSPTPRDSPRSGTGELFF. The DNA for the CDR3 is TGTGCCAGCAGCCCAACTCCCCGGGACTCCCCCCGGAGCGGCACCGGGGAGCTGTTTTTT.

The chain joins TRBV6-5 to TRBJ2-2; 9 nucleotides line up with TRBD1. The trim removed 9 bases at V and 9 bases at J, leaving 11 bases unmatched. This CDR3 has 14 residues. Germline CDR1 is MNHEY and CDR2 is SVGAGI. The CDR3 protein is CARVVTGGWRELFF. In DNA, the CDR3 is TGTGCCAGGGTAGTGACAGGGGGATGGAGGGAGCTGTTTTTT.

The chain is built from TRBV6-2 or TRBV6-3 and TRBJ2-7; unclear D gene. Per germline, CDR1 MNHEY and CDR2 SVGEGT. The CDR3 contains 13 residues. V lost 4 bases and J 2 bases, leaving 9 bases between the germline ends. The CDR3 region has the DNA TGTGCCAGCAGTTGGTACGGTACCTACGAGCAGTACTTC. Its protein product is CASSWYGTYEQYF.

To note about this clone: Other DNA sequences of this sample code for an identical CDR3. J is TRBJ2-1 and V is TRBV5-1; 12 bases align to TRBD2. CDR3 length: 17 residues. V shed 4 bases, J shed 4 bases, and the junction held 9 bases outside the gene matches. Germline V gives CDR1 SGHRS, CDR2 YFSETQ. Here the CDR3 DNA reads TGCGCCAGCAGCCTACTAGCGGGGGGCCTCAATTACAATGAGCAGTTCTTC. Translated: CASSLLAGGLNYNEQFF. Based on the CDR3 plus reference TRBV5-1 and TRBJ2-1, the full variable domain is KAGVTQTPRYLIKTRGQQVTLSCSPISGHRSVSWYQQTPGQGLQFLFEYFSETQRNKGNFPGRFSGRQFSNSRSEMNVSTLELGDSALYLCASSLLAGGLNYNEQFFGPGTRLTVL.

A word on this clone: A read error is possible here, since a much larger clone lies one base away. In the same sample, other DNA sequences code for this CDR3. The genes are TRBV7-9 and TRBJ1-3, with D maybe TRBD1 (6 bases). This CDR3 has 14 amino acids. Trimming took 1 base from V and 4 from J, leaving 8 bases between them. Germline V gives CDR1 SEHNR, CDR2 FQNEAQ (reference sequence). DNA for the CDR3: TGTGCCAGCAGCTTAGGACAGGCGGGAAACACCATATATTTT. Amino acids: CASSLGQAGNTIYF.

The rearrangement uses TRBV4-3 and TRBJ1-2, with D maybe TRBD1 (6 bases). The V end lost 3 bases, the J end lost 2 bases, and 13 bases lay between the germline ends. CDR1 LGHNA and CDR2 YSLEER come from the germline V gene. This CDR3 region has 15 residues. The CDR3: CASSQEPGANYGYTF. CDR3 DNA: TGCGCCAGCAGCCAGGAGCCAGGGGCGAACTATGGCTACACCTTC.

J is TRBJ2-5 and V is TRBV3-1 (or the pseudogene TRBV3-2); 7 bases line up with TRBD1. Looked up from germline, CDR1 is LGHDT and CDR2 is YNNKEL (reference sequence). J was trimmed by 1 base and V by 4 bases; bases with no gene match: 6. The CDR3 consists of 15 residues. In DNA form, the CDR3 reads TGTGCCAGCAGCCGGAGACAGGGAGTCCAAGAGACCCAGTACTTC. This translates into CASSRRQGVQETQYF.

This clone turned up a few times. The chain links TRBV19 to TRBJ2-6; TRBD1 aligns across 10 bases. Germline V gives CDR1 LNHDA, CDR2 SQIVND (reference sequence). The V and J ends lost 4 bases and 4 bases, in that order; junction bases with no gene match: 28. This CDR3 region has 24 residues. CDR3: CASSKSLPTLWGQGSQGGANVLTF. As DNA, the CDR3 is TGTGCCAGTAGTAAATCCCTTCCAACATTGTGGGGACAGGGGTCTCAGGGAGGGGCCAACGTCCTGACTTTC.

The rearrangement uses TRBV5-1 and TRBJ1-3; 9 bases match TRBD1. There are 17 residues in the CDR3. The germline gives CDR1 SGHRS, CDR2 YFSETQ. Losses at the gene ends were 5 bases for V and 0 bases for J; bases not matched to a gene: 9. The CDR3 coding sequence is TGCGCCAGCAGGGCCGGGACAGGGATTCTCTCTGGAAACACCATATATTTT. Translated, it gives CASRAGTGILSGNTIYF.

This clone has only one observation. V is TRBV20-1 and J is TRBJ2-7, with TRBD2 matching 8 bases. The CDR3 is made up of 15 amino acids. J gave up 4 bases and V 3 bases, and 11 bases lay outside the gene matches. The germline CDR1 and CDR2 sequences are DFQATT and SNEGSKA (reference sequence). This CDR3 is CSASGAGGRVYEQYV. In DNA form, the CDR3 reads TGCAGTGCTAGTGGCGCGGGAGGTCGGGTTTACGAGCAGTACGTC.

This clone was counted a few times. The chain joins TRBV3-1 (or the pseudogene TRBV3-2) to TRBJ2-1; 10 bases agree with TRBD2. The junction had 10 bases not matched to a gene; V was cut back by 4 bases and J by 7 bases. The CDR3 loop spans 16 amino acids. Germline V CDR1 and CDR2: LGHDT, YNNKEL (reference sequence). CDR3 sequence reads: CASSPRSGGAKNEQFF. As DNA, the CDR3 is TGTGCCAGCAGCCCGAGGAGCGGGGGGGCGAAGAATGAGCAGTTCTTC.

This chain connects TRBV4-1 to TRBJ1-5; TRBD1 might be the D (5 bases). Trimming removed 1 base from V and 0 bases from J, with 16 bases in between. CDR1 MGHRA and CDR2 YSYEKL come from the germline V gene. CDR3 length equals 18 residues. The CDR3 DNA is TGCGCCAGCAGCCAAGGTCCGGGAGGGGCTTATAGCAATCAGCCCCAGCATTTT. Protein product: CASSQGPGGAYSNQPQHF.

This chain links TRBV11-2 with TRBJ2-5, with a tentative D call TRBD2 (6 bases). CDR3 length: 13 amino acids. Germline V CDR1 and CDR2: SGHAT, FQNNGV. V lost 8 bases and J 9 bases, leaving 19 bases between the germline ends. The CDR3 loop is CASQAGGVEAQYF. The CDR3 bases are TGTGCCAGCCAAGCGGGCGGGGTTGAGGCCCAGTACTTC.

The chain couples TRBV6-4 to TRBJ2-5, with 10 positions matching TRBD2. Germline V CDR1 and CDR2: MRHNA, SNTAGT. This CDR3 is built from 16 residues. V was pared by 4 bases and J by 2 bases, with 7 bases of the junction left unmatched. CDR3 sequence (DNA): TGTGCCAGCAGTGTTACGGCTAGCGGGGGACAAGAGACCCAGTACTTC. This gives the protein CASSVTASGGQETQYF.

CDR3 sequence: CASKTGGPDYGYTF. CDR3 nucleotide sequence: TGTGCCAGTAAGACAGGGGGCCCGGACTATGGCTACACCTTC. V gene TRBV19 combines with J gene TRBJ1-2, with TRBD1 matching 10 bases. Looked up from germline, CDR1 is LNHDA and CDR2 is SQIVND (reference sequence). The J segment lost 3 bases and the V segment lost 7 bases, leaving 5 bases of the junction unmatched. CDR3 length: 14 residues.

This clone was found a few times. The V gene is TRBV2, the J gene TRBJ2-7; weak D call: TRBD2 (5 bases). Germline assignment: CDR1 SNHLY and CDR2 FYNNEI. Between the trimmed V and J ends, which lost 7 bases and 3 bases, there was a span of 16 bases. The CDR3 contains 14 residues. The CDR3 sequence: CASTRTEVLYEQYF. DNA for the CDR3: TGTGCCAGCACTAGGACGGAGGTCCTCTACGAGCAGTACTTC.

As concerns this clone: One junction end disagrees with the germline gene, perhaps due to a read error. At the DNA level, this CDR3 is encoded by other sequences in the same sample as well. The chain joins TRBV10-3 to TRBJ1-2; 10 nucleotides line up with TRBD1. The CDR3 covers 16 residues. Germline V gene data show CDR1 as ENHRY and CDR2 as SYGVKD. CDR3 nucleotides: TGTGCCATCAGTGAGGGACAGGGGGAAAGCGGCTATGGCTATACCTTC. Its protein is CAISEGQGESGYGYTF.

V is TRBV7-3 and J is TRBJ2-3; 7 bases align to TRBD2. V lost 4 bases, J lost 0 bases, and 4 bases stayed unmatched. Germline assignment: CDR1 SGHTA and CDR2 FQGTGA. The CDR3 loop spans 15 amino acids. The CDR3 DNA sequence: TGTGCCAGCAGCTCTACTAGCGTTAGCACAGATACGCAGTATTTT. It translates to CASSSTSVSTDTQYF.

V gene TRBV12-3 or TRBV12-4 combines with J gene TRBJ2-5; perhaps TRBD2 as D (5 bases). V was trimmed by 8 bases and J by 2 bases, leaving 12 bases between them. CDR3 length: 13 residues. This CDR3 is CASRDGFQETQYF. The CDR3 DNA reads TGTGCCAGCCGGGATGGCTTTCAAGAGACCCAGTACTTC.

The chain employs TRBV4-3 and TRBJ1-2; 8 nucleotides agree with TRBD1. Unmatched junction bases numbered 5, after V lost 4 bases and J lost 7 bases. The CDR3 has 13 amino acids. Germline CDR1 LGHNA, CDR2 YSLEER. The DNA for the CDR3 is TGCGCCAGCAGCCCCAGGGGGCGGGTTGGCTACACCTTC. Translation: CASSPRGRVGYTF.

This clone came up a few times. V is TRBV5-1 and J is TRBJ1-1; 8 bases map to TRBD1. The V gene end was trimmed by 2 bases and the J gene end by 7 bases; junction bases not matched to a gene: 7. CDR3 length: 14 residues. Germline CDR1 reads SGHRS; CDR2 reads YFSETQ. CDR3 in DNA: TGCGCCAGCAGCTTCCCAGGGGGCGCGGTTGAAGCTTTCTTT. Translated, it gives CASSFPGGAVEAFF.

This sequence joins TRBV15 and TRBJ1-4; no definite D call. The CDR3 is 13 amino acids. V was cut by 3 bases and J by 7 bases, with 9 bases left in between. Per the germline V gene, CDR1 is LNHNV and CDR2 is YYDKDF (reference sequence). The CDR3 spells CATSSGVGEKLFF. The CDR3, as DNA: TGTGCCACCAGCAGCGGGGTGGGTGAAAAACTGTTTTTT.

This clone has just one count. The genes are TRBV9 and TRBJ2-5, with 9 nucleotides matching TRBD1. V dropped 0 bases and J dropped 5; count of bases not matched to a gene: 11. From germline, CDR1 is SGDLS and CDR2 YYNGEE. The CDR3 consists of 17 residues. The CDR3 DNA follows: TGTGCCAGCAGCGTAGCACAGGGGGCGTTCTTAGGGGAGACCCAGTACTTC. This codes for CASSVAQGAFLGETQYF.